The 17 T cell receptor beta chains presented below share a single source sample, sequenced in a study of patients and donors after allogeneic stem cell transplantation. MiXCR, run by TCRdb on the RT-PCR reads, gives a single entry per CDR3 protein. This sample yields 400,000 to 450,000 distinct CDR3 sequences, of which roughly 17% are seen a single time; less than 8.5% belongs to the top ten. Sequenced sample: blood, either unsorted or a sorted T cell fraction (not recorded which). The receptors were gathered from a human donor who was either an allogeneic HSCT recipient or a stem cell or donor lymphocyte infusion donor (not recorded which). It is not recorded whose cells these are; they may come from a transplant donor.

This chain uses TRBV9 with TRBJ2-3; 9 nucleotides agree with TRBD2. The germline CDR1 and CDR2 sequences are SGDLS and YYNGEE. With 0 bases clipped from V and 1 base from J, the junction kept 15 bases outside the gene matches. The CDR3 loop spans 20 amino acids. This CDR3 is CASSVGRLAGRLRGTDTQYF. The CDR3 DNA follows: TGTGCCAGCAGCGTAGGGCGGCTAGCGGGAAGGTTGAGAGGCACAGATACGCAGTATTTT.

There are a few counts of this clonotype. A read error may explain this, as a much larger clone is one base away. This sequence joins TRBV11-2 and TRBJ2-7; no clear D. Trimming removed 1 base from V and 0 bases from J, with 7 bases in between. Germline assignment: CDR1 SGHAT and CDR2 FQNNGV. The CDR3 sequence is 14 residues long. The CDR3 reads CASSLGGYSYEQYF. DNA of the CDR3: TGTGCCAGCAGCTTAGGGGGATACTCCTACGAGCAGTACTTC.

This clonotype has a count of ten or more. This chain joins TRBV4-3 and TRBJ2-2; 8 nucleotides align to TRBD1. Unmatched junction bases numbered 4, after V lost 4 bases and J lost 3 bases. The CDR3 contains 15 residues. Germline assignment: CDR1 LGHNA and CDR2 YSLEER. Written as DNA, the CDR3 is TGCGCCAGCAGCCCTAGACAGGGGTACACCGGGGAGCTGTTTTTT. It encodes CASSPRQGYTGELFF.

The V gene is TRBV2, the J gene TRBJ2-1; 13 positions agree with TRBD2. The V gene's germline CDR1 is SNHLY and CDR2 FYNNEI. The ends lost 5 bases at V and 15 bases at J; junction bases unmatched: 10. The CDR3 has 14 amino acids. Here the CDR3 reads CASSPGTSGVLLFF. Written as DNA, the CDR3 is TGTGCCAGCAGTCCCGGGACTAGCGGGGTTCTTCTGTTCTTC.

V gene TRBV12-3 or TRBV12-4 combines with J gene TRBJ1-5, with 7 bases fitting TRBD1. This CDR3 comprises 15 residues. With V trimmed by 3 bases and J by 2 bases, 4 bases remained unmatched. CDR3 sequence (DNA): TGTGCCAGCAGTTTTGGGGACAGAGGCAATCAGCCCCAGCATTTT. Translated, it gives CASSFGDRGNQPQHF.

This clonotype was counted a few times. The chain combines TRBV5-1 with TRBJ1-5; no firm D call. The CDR3 sequence is 14 residues long. The V gene lost 0 bases and the J gene lost 11 bases, with 15 bases spanning the gap. In germline, CDR1 is SGHRS, CDR2 YFSETQ. The CDR3 spells CASSLGYGSQAQHF. CDR3 bases: TGCGCCAGCAGCTTGGGATACGGGAGTCAAGCCCAGCATTTT.

The V call is TRBV12-3 or TRBV12-4, the J call TRBJ2-1, with TRBD1 identical over 9 bases. This CDR3 has 18 amino acids. J lost 7 bases, V lost 2 bases, and 15 bases had no gene match. The DNA of the CDR3 is TGTGCCAGCAGTTTATTAGGGACAGGGTCTAGAAAAATAAATGAGCAGTTCTTC. Its protein is CASSLLGTGSRKINEQFF.

The chain links TRBV4-1 to TRBJ1-2, with 9 bases lining up with TRBD1. V lost 4 bases and J lost 9; bases outside the gene matches: 12. There are 15 residues in the CDR3. Germline V lookup: CDR1 MGHRA, CDR2 YSYEKL. For the CDR3, the DNA is TGCGCCAGCAGCCCATTAGGACAGGGGCGAAATAGCTACACCTTC. Translation: CASSPLGQGRNSYTF.

This clonotype was seen more than once but under ten times. This chain uses TRBV28 with TRBJ1-1, with D unclear. The CDR3 is 11 residues long. From germline, CDR1 is MDHEN and CDR2 SYDVKM. V was trimmed by 7 bases and J by 5 bases, leaving 8 bases between them. CDR3 residues: CASNQLTEAFF. CDR3 in DNA: TGTGCCAGCAATCAGTTGACTGAAGCTTTCTTT.

Many counts were recorded for this clonotype. V and J are TRBV7-2 and TRBJ2-3, with D maybe TRBD1 (5 bases). The CDR3 covers 14 residues. V dropped 7 bases and J dropped 6 bases, with 17 bases sitting between them. Germline assignment: CDR1 SGHTA and CDR2 FQGNSA. CDR3 coding DNA: TGTGCCAGCACTTTAGGCTCAGGGAAGGATACGCAGTATTTT. Translated, it gives CASTLGSGKDTQYF.

Many counts were recorded for this clonotype. This chain links TRBV7-9 with TRBJ2-3; D is possibly TRBD1 (5 bases). The germline V gene encodes CDR1 SEHNR and CDR2 FQNEAQ (reference sequence). Trimming pared 1 base from V and 4 bases from J, leaving 15 bases between. The CDR3 extends over 16 amino acids. The CDR3 sequence: CASSLGTSKSADTQYF. Written as DNA, the CDR3 is TGTGCCAGCAGCTTAGGGACATCCAAATCCGCAGATACGCAGTATTTT. Full variable domain (outside the CDR3, taken from reference TRBV7-9 and TRBJ2-3): DTGVSQNPRHKITKRGQNVTFRCDPISEHNRLYWYRQTLGQGPEFLTYFQNEAQLEKSRLLSDRFSAERPKGSFSTLEIQRTEQGDSAMYLCASSLGTSKSADTQYFGPGTRLTVL.

The V call is TRBV5-4, the J call TRBJ2-2; D ambiguous. V lost 4 bases and J 5 bases, leaving 9 bases between the germline ends. The germline gives CDR1 SGHNT, CDR2 YYREEE (reference sequence). The CDR3 covers 13 residues. The CDR3 spells CASSAALTGELFF. CDR3 bases: TGTGCCAGCAGCGCGGCCCTAACCGGGGAGCTGTTTTTT.

The sample holds a few counts of this clonotype. This chain uses TRBV20-1 with TRBJ1-5; a possible D gene is TRBD1 (6 bases). Germline loops: CDR1 DFQATT, CDR2 SNEGSKA (reference sequence). The CDR3 runs to 14 residues. Trimming took 1 base from V and 3 from J, leaving 10 bases between them. CDR3 DNA sequence: TGCAGTGCTAGAGGGGGGCCTTTCAATCAGCCCCAGCATTTT. Amino acid sequence: CSARGGPFNQPQHF.

This clonotype was seen a handful of times. The chain employs TRBV20-1 and TRBJ2-3; 10 bases map to TRBD1. The J segment lost 2 bases and the V segment lost 5 bases, leaving 13 bases of the junction unmatched. Germline V CDR1 and CDR2: DFQATT, SNEGSKA (reference sequence). This CDR3 has 17 amino acids. CDR3 DNA sequence: TGCAGTGCTGCCATCGGGGGGGGACAGGGGATCACAGATACGCAGTATTTT. It encodes CSAAIGGGQGITDTQYF.

J is TRBJ2-1 and V is TRBV3-1; D is unclear. The CDR3 has 16 amino acids. Germline CDR1 and CDR2: LGHDT and YNNKEL (reference sequence). Trimming pared 5 bases from V and 0 bases from J, leaving 14 bases between. CDR3 residues: CASSSVQHSSYNEQFF. The CDR3 DNA follows: TGTGCCAGCAGCTCCGTCCAGCACAGCTCCTACAATGAGCAGTTCTTC.

The CDR3 coding sequence is TGTGCCAGCTCACCGTTTGGCCAAGGCACTGAAGCTTTCTTT. This encodes CASSPFGQGTEAFF. This chain uses TRBV18 with TRBJ1-1; D is unresolved. Looked up from germline, CDR1 is KGHSH and CDR2 is LQKENI. This CDR3 is 14 amino acids long. Trimming stripped 3 bases from V and 4 bases from J, with 12 bases between.

This clonotype was observed a few times. The J gene is TRBJ2-1, the V gene TRBV9; D gene unclear. The CDR3 loop spans 13 amino acids. Germline lookup yields CDR1 SGDLS and CDR2 YYNGEE. V was shortened by 2 bases and J by 6 bases, with 9 bases between the two germline ends. The CDR3 sequence is CASSVLPPNEQFF. As DNA, the CDR3 is TGTGCCAGCAGCGTTCTCCCCCCCAATGAGCAGTTCTTC.